Detailed here is one TCR beta chain. The antigen it recognizes is unknown. No quality values exist for individual bases; no much larger clone is one base distant. These data are taken from a study of T cells after yellow fever vaccination (dated by TCRdb to the late 2010s). About the study as a whole: The SMART-Seq v4 Ultra Low Input RNA kit was used to prepare libraries from fractions with low cell numbers. Bulk TCR alpha and beta repertoires were sequenced longitudinally to track T-cell clones before and after primary and booster YFV17D yellow fever vaccination. Two healthy male donors, one aged 18 to 29 and one aged 30 to 40 years, made up the cohort. Bulk PBMC replicates and cell subsets were isolated from blood drawn at multiple timepoints before and after both primary and secondary immunization.

TCR cDNA was made using 5'RACE template switching, a step that added a universal primer site and unique molecular identifiers. Priming for cDNA synthesis came from both the TCR alpha and TCR beta constant segments. Two PCR steps were used to amplify libraries, with sample barcodes and sequencing adapters being added in the second step. Sequencing of the libraries was done on either Illumina HiSeq 2500 (2x100 bp) or NovaSeq (2x150 bp). The authors processed their data as follows. Demultiplexing of reads and collapsing into UMI consensus sequences were performed with MIGEC, and V(D)J alignment was carried out with MiXCR. Clonotypes responding to the vaccine were identified with edgeR on replicate PBMC samples, with the criteria of FDR below 0.01 and a log2 fold change above 5 up to day 15. Each bulk clonotype was labeled CD4 or CD8 based on which sequenced repertoire, CD4 or CD8, contained the clonotype at higher abundance. Clones were called with MiXCR by TCRdb after fastp trimmed the public reads at Q25, and only in-frame beta chains were retained. Rows with one shared CDR3 protein collapse into an entry with the most common genes and DNA. The V and J calls reflect TCRdb's pipeline rather than the authors' work. Within this sample are about 220,000 distinct CDR3 sequences, with less than 7.5% of them counted one time only. The ten biggest clones cover 0.8% to 1.2% of the sample.

The treatment or condition label, as the study defines it: live attenuated yellow fever vaccine strain. A standard Ficoll-Paque protocol was used to isolate PBMCs from peripheral blood. Dynabeads CD4 and CD8 positive selection kits were used to isolate CD4 and CD8 T-cell fractions. RNA was extracted with TriZol from bulk PBMCs, CD4 and CD8 fractions, and dextramer-positive and dextramer-negative fractions. Broad study findings and their caveats: After the booster, most clones that had expanded after primary vaccination were detected again (around 96% of CD4 and around 88% of CD8), suggesting broad maintenance of memory. A small fraction of clonotypes appeared in both the CD4 and CD8 compartments, likely as a result of convergent recombination. Because the study included only a couple of donors, the extent to which the findings can be generalized is limited. Computational filtering was required because FACS-sorted repertoires could contain abundant contaminating clonotypes from the bulk population. Compared with the primary T-cell response, the secondary T-cell response was faster but weaker, reaching its peak on day 5 rather than on day 15.

V loses 2 bases at its end and J loses 4 bases; junction bases beyond the gene matches: 9. The CDR3 numbers 17 residues from cysteine through phenylalanine. Solely the CDR3 DNA is kept, with 51 bases framed from the first base. From a lookup of the germline V gene, CDR1 and CDR2 are MGHDK and SYGVNS. The rearrangement joined TRBV25-1 to TRBJ2-1, with 9 middle bases fitting TRBD2. This material consisted of CD4+ T cells sorted from PBMCs, taken on the day of the yellow fever booster vaccination. The origin of this receptor is a young man who received the YFV17D yellow fever vaccine. The DNA is TGTGCCAGCAGTGAAATGGCTAGCGGGACCGCTTACAATGAGCAGTTCTTC. It codes for CASSEMASGTAYNEQFF.